Listed below are T cell receptor beta chains from one sample, sequenced in a study of T cell responses to AZD1222 COVID-19 vaccine. Assay: immunoSEQ multiplex PCR; the TCRdb copy retains only in-frame clones and omits some. The sample lists some 96,000 clones, approximately 88% occurring once. This specimen consisted of peripheral blood, obtained on day 0 of AZD1222 vaccination. Receptor source: an adult in good health. CDR3s include the opening cysteine and the closing phenylalanine or tryptophan.

V gene	J gene	CDR3 protein
TRBV5-1	TRBJ1-2	CASSLGQYYYGYTF
TRBV7-8	TRBJ1-1	CASSLRREMNTEAFF
TRBV7-2	TRBJ1-6	CASSLVGTVLDSPLHF
TRBV7-9	TRBJ2-6	CASSSTGSQSGANVLTF
TRBV28	TRBJ1-2	CASSMGSYGYTF
TRBV5-4	TRBJ1-1	CASSFGGGTEAFF
TRBV7-9	TRBJ2-5	CASSLPGAGVTQETQYF
TRBV19	TRBJ1-4	CASSTNPGEKLFF
TRBV7-8	TRBJ1-1	CASSLNQGNTEAFF
TRBV2	TRBJ1-5	CASSNPDGSNQPQHF
TRBV12-5	TRBJ2-1	CASGPGRQLNEQFF
TRBV28	TRBJ1-5	CASRWGNQPQHF
TRBV9	TRBJ2-1	CASSVREYNEQFF
TRBV3-1/TRBV3-2	TRBJ1-1	CATGVVGGEAFF
TRBV4-3	TRBJ2-3	CASSQGSSGSTDTQYF
TRBV11-2	TRBJ2-3	CASSLDGTGDTQYF
TRBV19	TRBJ1-1	CASSLPMTEDTEAFF
TRBV2	TRBJ1-1	CASSELEDTEAFF
TRBV7-3	TRBJ1-1	CASSSYIDTEAFF
TRBV18	TRBJ2-7	CASSPLTNRAHEQYF
TRBV7-2	TRBJ2-3	CASSLGESTDTQYF
TRBV28	TRBJ1-5	CASSLRGASNQPQHF
TRBV30	TRBJ1-1	CAWSPSGDTEAFF
TRBV7-2	TRBJ2-5	CASSLTETQYF
TRBV7-8	TRBJ2-1	CASSGARLAGVVNEQFF
TRBV6-4	TRBJ2-2	CASSRQNTGELFF
TRBV28	TRBJ1-2	CASSTGVGGYTF
TRBV28	TRBJ1-1	CASSLQVEGTEAFF
TRBV3-1/TRBV3-2	TRBJ2-3	CASSHYPTDSRTDTQYF
TRBV5-4	TRBJ2-7	CASSYKLAGITREQYF
TRBV6-1	TRBJ2-3	CASRAAGDTDTQYF
TRBV21-1	TRBJ2-5	CASSKGTTRGGTQYF
TRBV19	TRBJ2-3	CASSIAASGIADTQYF
TRBV27	TRBJ2-7	CASTWTGSYEQYF
TRBV3-1/TRBV3-2	TRBJ2-1	CASSQGPSYEQFF
TRBV5-1	TRBJ2-7	CASSLNSRGGQYF
TRBV20-1	TRBJ2-7	CSARNSYEQYF
TRBV25-1	TRBJ1-5	CASSDSRVAGPQHF